This T cell receptor (beta chain) comes out of a study of cytomegalovirus exposure and HLA in healthy donors. Whole-study results and caveats: Cytomegalovirus status was reportedly diagnosed by the classifier with high specificity and sensitivity. Most sequenced TCRs were rare (though some public TCRs occurred in many donors).

Data came from immunoSEQ multiplex PCR; TCRdb stores just in-frame clones and leaves some out. The table includes almost 70,000 clones, around 96% detected once. The CDR3 is made up of 12 amino acids. The V segment lost 11 bases and the J segment 6 bases; nucleotides outside the gene matches: 5. Germline V gene lookup returns CDR1 SGHTA and CDR2 FQGNSA. With regard to this clone: Its specificity is unknown.

This TCR was recovered from a woman between 18 and 30 years old in good health and CMV-seropositive. The sequencing sample was made of PBMCs. The chain recombines TRBV7-2 with TRBJ1-3, with 9 bases matching TRBD1. CDR3 sequence reads: CASGQGSNTIYF. In DNA, the CDR3 is TGTGCCTCCGGACAGGGGTCAAACACCATATATTTT.